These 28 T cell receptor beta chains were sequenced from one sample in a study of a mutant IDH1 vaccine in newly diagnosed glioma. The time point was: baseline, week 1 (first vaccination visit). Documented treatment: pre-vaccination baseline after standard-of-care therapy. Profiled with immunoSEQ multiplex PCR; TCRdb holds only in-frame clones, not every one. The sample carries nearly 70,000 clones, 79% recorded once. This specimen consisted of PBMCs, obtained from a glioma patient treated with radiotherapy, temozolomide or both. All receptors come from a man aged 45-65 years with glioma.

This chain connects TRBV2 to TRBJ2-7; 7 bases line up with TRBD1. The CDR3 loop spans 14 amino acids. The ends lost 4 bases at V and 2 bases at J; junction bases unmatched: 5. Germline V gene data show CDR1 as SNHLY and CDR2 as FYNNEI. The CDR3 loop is CASSAGTVTYEQYF. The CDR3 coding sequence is TGTGCCAGCAGTGCCGGGACAGTAACCTACGAGCAGTACTTC. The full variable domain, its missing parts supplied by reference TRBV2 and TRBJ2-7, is EPEVTQTPSHQVTQMGQEVILRCVPISNHLYFYWYRQILGQKVEFLVSFYNNEISEKSEIFDDQFSVERPDGSNFTLKIRSTKLEDSAMYFCASSAGTVTYEQYFGPGTRLTVT.

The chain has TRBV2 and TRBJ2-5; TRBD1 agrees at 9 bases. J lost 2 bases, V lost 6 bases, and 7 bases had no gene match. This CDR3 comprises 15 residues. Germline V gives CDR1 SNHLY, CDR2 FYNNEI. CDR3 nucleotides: TGTGCCAGCAGAGGAAAACAGGGGGCTCAAGAGACCCAGTACTTC. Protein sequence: CASRGKQGAQETQYF.

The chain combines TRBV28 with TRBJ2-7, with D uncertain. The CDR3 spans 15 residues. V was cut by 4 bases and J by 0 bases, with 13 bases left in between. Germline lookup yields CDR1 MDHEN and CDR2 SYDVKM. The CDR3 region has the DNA TGTGCCAGCAGTTCCCTGAGGTTAAGCTCCTACGAGCAGTACTTC. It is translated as CASSSLRLSSYEQYF.

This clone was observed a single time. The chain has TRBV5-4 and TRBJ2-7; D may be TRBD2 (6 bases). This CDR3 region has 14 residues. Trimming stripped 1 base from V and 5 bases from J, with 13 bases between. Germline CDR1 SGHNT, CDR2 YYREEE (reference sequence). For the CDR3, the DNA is TGTGCCAGCAGCTTGAGGCGGGGTAAGGACGAGCAGTACTTC. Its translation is CASSLRRGKDEQYF.

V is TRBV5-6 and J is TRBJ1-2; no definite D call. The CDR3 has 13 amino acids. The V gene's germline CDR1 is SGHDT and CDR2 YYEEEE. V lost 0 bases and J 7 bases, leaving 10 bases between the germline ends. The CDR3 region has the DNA TGTGCCAGCAGCTTGGTGGGGAGAGGTGGCTACACCTTC. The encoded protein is CASSLVGRGGYTF.

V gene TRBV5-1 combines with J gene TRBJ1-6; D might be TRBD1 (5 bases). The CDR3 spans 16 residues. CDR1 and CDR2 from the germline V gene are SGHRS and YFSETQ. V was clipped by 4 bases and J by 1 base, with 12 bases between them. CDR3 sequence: CASSPDRESYNSPLHF. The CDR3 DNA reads TGCGCCAGCAGCCCCGACAGAGAATCCTATAATTCACCCCTCCACTTT.

This CDR3 reads CASSGLGEQFF. The CDR3 bases are TGTGCCAGCAGCGGCCTAGGGGAGCAGTTCTTC. The chain links TRBV14 to TRBJ2-1; D not resolved. CDR3 length equals 11 residues. Germline V lookup: CDR1 SGHDN, CDR2 FVKESK. Trimming cost V 5 bases and J 10 bases, with 9 bases left between them.

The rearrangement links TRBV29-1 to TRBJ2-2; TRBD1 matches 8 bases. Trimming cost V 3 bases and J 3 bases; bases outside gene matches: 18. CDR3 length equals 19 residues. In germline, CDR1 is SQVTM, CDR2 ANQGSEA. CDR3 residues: CSVETPPTSGGPYTGELFF. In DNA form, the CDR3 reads TGCAGCGTTGAGACCCCTCCCACCTCAGGGGGCCCCTACACCGGGGAGCTGTTTTTT.

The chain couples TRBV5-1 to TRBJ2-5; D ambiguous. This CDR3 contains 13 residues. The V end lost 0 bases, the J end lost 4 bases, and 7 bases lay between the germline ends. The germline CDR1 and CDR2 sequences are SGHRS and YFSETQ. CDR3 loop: CASSLVAGETQYF. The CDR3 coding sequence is TGCGCCAGCAGCTTGGTAGCAGGAGAGACCCAGTACTTC.

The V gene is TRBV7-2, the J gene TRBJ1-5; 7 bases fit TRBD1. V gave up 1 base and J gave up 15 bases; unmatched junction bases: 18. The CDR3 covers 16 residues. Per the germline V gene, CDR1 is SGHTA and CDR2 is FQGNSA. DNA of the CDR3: TGTGCCAGCAGCTTAGGGAGGTCGAAAACAGGGGCTAGGATGCATTTT. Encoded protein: CASSLGRSKTGARMHF.

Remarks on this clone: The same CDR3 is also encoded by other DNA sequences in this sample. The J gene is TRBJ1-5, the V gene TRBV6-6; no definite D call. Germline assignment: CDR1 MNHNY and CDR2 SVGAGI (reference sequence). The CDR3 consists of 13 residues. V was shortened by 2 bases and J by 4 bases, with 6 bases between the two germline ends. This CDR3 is CASSYDGNQPQHF. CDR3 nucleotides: TGTGCCAGCAGTTACGATGGTAATCAGCCCCAGCATTTT.

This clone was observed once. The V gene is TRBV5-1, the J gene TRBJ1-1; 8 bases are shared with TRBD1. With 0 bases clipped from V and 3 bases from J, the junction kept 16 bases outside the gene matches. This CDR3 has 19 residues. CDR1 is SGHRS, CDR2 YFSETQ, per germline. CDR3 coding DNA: TGCGCCAGCAGCTTGGCCGAAGAGTGGACAGGGAGGGTAGACACTGAAGCTTTCTTT. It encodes CASSLAEEWTGRVDTEAFF.

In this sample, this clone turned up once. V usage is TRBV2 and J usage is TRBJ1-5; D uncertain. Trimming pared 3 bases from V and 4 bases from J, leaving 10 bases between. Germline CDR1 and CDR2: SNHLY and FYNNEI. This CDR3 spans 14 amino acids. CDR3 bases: TGTGCCAGCAGTGACTCAGGACTAAATCAGCCCCAGCATTTT. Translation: CASSDSGLNQPQHF.

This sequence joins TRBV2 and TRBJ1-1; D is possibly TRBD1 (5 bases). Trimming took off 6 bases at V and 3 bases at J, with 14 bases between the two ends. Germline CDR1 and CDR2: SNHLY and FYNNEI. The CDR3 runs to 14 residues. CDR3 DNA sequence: TGTGCCAGCAGCAGGGAGGTTTGGGACACTGAAGCTTTCTTT. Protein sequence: CASSREVWDTEAFF.

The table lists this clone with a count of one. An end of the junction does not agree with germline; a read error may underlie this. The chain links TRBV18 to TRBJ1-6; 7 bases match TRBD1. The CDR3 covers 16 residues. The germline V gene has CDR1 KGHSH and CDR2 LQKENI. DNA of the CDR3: TGTGCCAGCTCGCCACAGGGGAGCTCCTATAATTCACCCCTCCACTTT. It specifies CASSPQGSSYNSPLHF.

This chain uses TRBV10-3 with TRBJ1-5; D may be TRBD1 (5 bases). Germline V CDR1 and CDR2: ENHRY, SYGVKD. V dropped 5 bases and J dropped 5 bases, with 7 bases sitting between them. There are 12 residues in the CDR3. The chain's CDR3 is CAISPRDQPQHF. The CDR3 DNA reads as TGTGCCATCAGTCCCAGGGATCAGCCCCAGCATTTT.

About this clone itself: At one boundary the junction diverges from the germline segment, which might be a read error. The CDR3 protein is CASRLERMVF. As DNA, the CDR3 is TGTGCCAGCAGACTAGAGAGGATGGTCTTT. The rearrangement uses TRBV6-1 and TRBJ1-3; D not certain. The CDR3 has 10 residues. Looked up from germline, CDR1 is MNHNS and CDR2 is SASEGT.

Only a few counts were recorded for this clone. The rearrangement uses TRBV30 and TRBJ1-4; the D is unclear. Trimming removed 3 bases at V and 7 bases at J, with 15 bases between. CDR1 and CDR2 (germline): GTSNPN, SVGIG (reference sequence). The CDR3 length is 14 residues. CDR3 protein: CAWRQNTGGEKLFF. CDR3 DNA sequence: TGTGCCTGGAGACAAAATACGGGAGGTGAAAAACTGTTTTTT.

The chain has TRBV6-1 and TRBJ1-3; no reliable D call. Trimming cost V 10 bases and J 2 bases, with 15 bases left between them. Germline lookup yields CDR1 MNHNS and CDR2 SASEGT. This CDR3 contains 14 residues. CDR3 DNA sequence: TGTGCCACGACCCGGGTCCTTACTGGAAACACCATATATTTT. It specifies CATTRVLTGNTIYF.

This chain's CDR3 is CAWSPIAGGSGTQYF. As DNA, the CDR3 is TGTGCCTGGAGTCCTATAGCGGGGGGTTCTGGGACCCAGTACTTC. The chain combines TRBV30 with TRBJ2-5; TRBD2 agrees at 10 bases. V lost 2 bases to trimming and J lost 7 bases; unmatched junction nucleotides: 10. The CDR3 covers 15 residues. The germline CDR1 and CDR2 sequences are GTSNPN and SVGIG (reference sequence).

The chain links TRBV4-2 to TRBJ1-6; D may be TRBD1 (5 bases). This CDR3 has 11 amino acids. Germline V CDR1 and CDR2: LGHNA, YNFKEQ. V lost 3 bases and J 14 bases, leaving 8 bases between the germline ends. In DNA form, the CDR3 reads TGTGCCAGCAGCCACGAGGGGTCCCTCCACTTT. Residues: CASSHEGSLHF.

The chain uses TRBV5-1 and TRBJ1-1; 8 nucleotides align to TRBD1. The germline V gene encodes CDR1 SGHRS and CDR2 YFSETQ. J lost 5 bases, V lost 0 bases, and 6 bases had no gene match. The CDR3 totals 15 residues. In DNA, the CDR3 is TGCGCCAGCAGCTTGGAGGGACAGGTATGGACTGAAGCTTTCTTT. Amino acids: CASSLEGQVWTEAFF.

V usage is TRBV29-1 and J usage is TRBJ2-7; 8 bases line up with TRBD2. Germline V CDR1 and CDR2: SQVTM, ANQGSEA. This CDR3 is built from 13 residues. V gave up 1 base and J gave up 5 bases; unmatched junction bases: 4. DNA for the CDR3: TGCAGCGTTGAAGGGTCGGGGGGGAACGAGCAGTACTTC. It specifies CSVEGSGGNEQYF.

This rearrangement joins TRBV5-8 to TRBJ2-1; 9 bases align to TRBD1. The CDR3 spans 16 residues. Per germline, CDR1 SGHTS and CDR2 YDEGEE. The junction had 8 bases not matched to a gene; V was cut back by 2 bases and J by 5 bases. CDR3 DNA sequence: TGTGCCAGCAGCTTCAAGACAGGGGGTAGGGACAATGAGCAGTTCTTC. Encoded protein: CASSFKTGGRDNEQFF.

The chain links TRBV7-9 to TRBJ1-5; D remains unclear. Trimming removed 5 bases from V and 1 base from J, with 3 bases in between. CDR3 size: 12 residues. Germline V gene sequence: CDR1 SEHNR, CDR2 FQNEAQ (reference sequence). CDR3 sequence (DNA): TGTGCCAGCAGCGACAGCAATCAGCCCCAGCATTTT. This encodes CASSDSNQPQHF.

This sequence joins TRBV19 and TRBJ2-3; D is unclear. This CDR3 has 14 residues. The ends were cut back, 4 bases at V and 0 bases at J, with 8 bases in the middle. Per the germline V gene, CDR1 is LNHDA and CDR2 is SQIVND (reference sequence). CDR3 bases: TGTGCCAGTAGTAAGGGTATTAGCACAGATACGCAGTATTTT. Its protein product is CASSKGISTDTQYF.

The CDR3 nucleotides read TGCGCCAGCAGCCAAGTAGCGGGGCGGTCCCCTAGCACAGATACGCAGTATTTT. Its translation is CASSQVAGRSPSTDTQYF. The chain carries TRBV4-1 and TRBJ2-3; 8 nucleotides line up with TRBD2. The CDR3 sequence is 18 residues long. Germline assignment: CDR1 MGHRA and CDR2 YSYEKL. Trimming removed 1 base from V and 0 bases from J; junction bases left unmatched: 9.

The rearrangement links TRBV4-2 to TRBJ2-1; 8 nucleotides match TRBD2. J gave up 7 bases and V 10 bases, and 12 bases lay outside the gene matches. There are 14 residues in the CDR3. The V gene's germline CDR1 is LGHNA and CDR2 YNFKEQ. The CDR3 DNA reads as TGTGCCACCGGACGGGGGGGGCCGGGGAATGAGCAGTTCTTC. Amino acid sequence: CATGRGGPGNEQFF.